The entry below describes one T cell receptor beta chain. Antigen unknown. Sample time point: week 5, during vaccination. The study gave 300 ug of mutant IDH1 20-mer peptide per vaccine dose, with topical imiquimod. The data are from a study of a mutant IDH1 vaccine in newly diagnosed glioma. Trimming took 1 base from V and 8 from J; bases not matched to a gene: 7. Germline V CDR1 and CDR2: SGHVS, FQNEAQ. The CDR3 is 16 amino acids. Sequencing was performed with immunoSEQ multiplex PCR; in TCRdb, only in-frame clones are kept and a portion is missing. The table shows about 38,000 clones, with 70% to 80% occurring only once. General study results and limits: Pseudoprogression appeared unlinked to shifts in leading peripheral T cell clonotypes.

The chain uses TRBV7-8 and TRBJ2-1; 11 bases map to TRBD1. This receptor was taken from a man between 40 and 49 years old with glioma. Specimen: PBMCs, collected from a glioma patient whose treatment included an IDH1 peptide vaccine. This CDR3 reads CASSLGRDRGWDEQFF. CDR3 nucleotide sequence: TGTGCCAGCAGCTTAGGCCGGGACAGGGGGTGGGATGAGCAGTTCTTC.